This record looks at one TCR beta chain sequence and its context. What it binds is unknown. The data stem from a study of T cell responses to AZD1222 COVID-19 vaccine. As for the study in general: Analyses pooled second doses at about 4 or about 12 weeks. Overall study results and limits: White British donors predominated, females outnumbered males, and clonal diversity was possibly underestimated.

Produced via immunoSEQ multiplex PCR; TCRdb's table is partial and in-frame only. The sample lists approximately 150,000 clones; just under 95% were seen once. This receptor was identified in an adult in good health. Sequences were derived from peripheral blood, sampled on day 0 of AZD1222 vaccination.

The CDR3 bases are TGTGCCACCAGCGGGGGACCCCTGAAAGGTGAAGCTTTCTTT. Translating gives CATSGGPLKGEAFF. The chain uses TRBV15 and TRBJ1-1; D is possibly TRBD1 (5 bases). Germline V gene data show CDR1 as LNHNV and CDR2 as YYDKDF (reference sequence). The CDR3 contains 14 residues. The V and J ends lost 5 bases and 7 bases respectively, with 17 bases between them.